This T cell receptor (beta chain) was recovered during a study of beta chain features in type 1 diabetes. Study-wide findings and caveats: Healthy donors had naive, central memory and Treg TCRB repertoires that appeared less similar than those seen among patients. For Type 1 diabetes patients, all four CD4+ subsets carried TCRB CDR3s that were moderately but significantly shorter.

Note on this clone: Antigen unknown.

The CDR3 consists of 13 residues. The V gene's germline CDR1 is MNHEY and CDR2 SVGAGI. Trimming stripped 6 bases from V and 7 bases from J, with 12 bases between. The sequenced template was cDNA made from the entire isolated RNA. Assay: immunoSEQ multiplex PCR; the TCRdb copy retains only in-frame clones and omits some. The sample yields about 150,000 clones, 10% to 15% seen once. Sequencing was done on a sample of central memory CD4+ T cells from blood. The rearrangement joins TRBV6-5 to TRBJ2-2; tentative D call: TRBD2 (5 bases). The sequence came from a young man with type 1 diabetes. As DNA, the CDR3 is TGTGCCAGCAGGACCCCCGGGGTCGGGGAGCTGTTTTTT. It codes for CASRTPGVGELFF.